The TCR beta chain under discussion was sequenced for a study of blood T cell repertoires in COVID-19. Study background: In each case, the material was cDNA or gDNA derived from T cells, B-cell-depleted T cells, or PBMCs.

Clones were read by immunoSEQ multiplex PCR, and TCRdb kept only the in-frame ones, dropping some. The sample consists of a few hundred thousand clones, 75% to 90% of them appearing once. Trimming cost V 6 bases and J 5 bases; bases outside gene matches: 15. The CDR3 sequence is 15 residues long. Germline V gives CDR1 SQVTM, CDR2 ANQGSEA. The TCR comes from a woman in her fifties or sixties with COVID-19, enrolled during active disease. The specimen sequenced was peripheral blood. The chain uses TRBV29-1 and TRBJ1-2, with 7 bases that match TRBD1. CDR3 nucleotides: TGCAGCGTCGGGGATGACAGGGACGTTCGGTATGGCTACACCTTC. As protein: CSVGDDRDVRYGYTF.